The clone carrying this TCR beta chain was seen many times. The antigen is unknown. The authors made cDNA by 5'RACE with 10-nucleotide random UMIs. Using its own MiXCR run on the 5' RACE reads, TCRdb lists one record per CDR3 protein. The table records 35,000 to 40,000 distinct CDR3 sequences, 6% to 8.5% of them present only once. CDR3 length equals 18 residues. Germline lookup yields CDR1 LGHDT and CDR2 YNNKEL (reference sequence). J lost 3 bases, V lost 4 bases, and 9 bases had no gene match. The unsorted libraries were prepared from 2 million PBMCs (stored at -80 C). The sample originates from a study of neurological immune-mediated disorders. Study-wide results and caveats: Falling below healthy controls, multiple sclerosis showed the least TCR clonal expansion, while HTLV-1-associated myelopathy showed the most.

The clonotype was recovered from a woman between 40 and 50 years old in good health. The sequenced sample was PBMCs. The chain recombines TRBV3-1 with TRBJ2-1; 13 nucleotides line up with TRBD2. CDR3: CASSPGTSGVLHYNEQFF. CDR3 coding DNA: TGTGCCAGCAGCCCTGGGACTAGCGGGGTCCTCCACTACAATGAGCAGTTCTTC.